The present T cell receptor beta chain was sequenced within a study of blood T cell repertoires in COVID-19. Looking at the study overall: COVID-19 samples collected from the United States, Italy and Spain covered acute and convalescent phases.

CDR1 and CDR2 (germline): SGHRS, YFSETQ. This CDR3 has 14 residues. The ends lost 3 bases at V and 5 bases at J; junction bases unmatched: 7. In the authors' methods: It was from reference gene primer amplification that nucleated cell counts were estimated. Data came from immunoSEQ multiplex PCR; TCRdb stores just in-frame clones and leaves some out. V, J and clone size are those of that table, while D and trimming were read from the DNA. The sample yields about 240,000 clones, 80% to 85% seen once. The sequenced material came from peripheral blood. This TCR derives from a woman in her late teens or twenties with acute or convalescent COVID-19. V usage is TRBV5-1 and J usage is TRBJ2-5, with 7 bases matching TRBD1. CDR3 region: CASSYTGVGETQYF. Written as DNA, the CDR3 is TGCGCCAGCAGCTATACAGGGGTAGGGGAGACCCAGTACTTC.